This entry is about one TCR beta chain. The entry originates in a study of blood T cell repertoires in COVID-19. Germline CDR1 reads MNHEY; CDR2 reads SMNVEV (reference sequence). V shed 5 bases and J 1 base; nucleotides not matched to a gene: 7. This CDR3 comprises 15 residues. Profiling relied on immunoSEQ multiplex PCR, and the TCRdb table lists in-frame clones only, not all of them. The sample shows hundreds of thousands of clones, approximately 90% of them seen only once. Sequenced material: PBMCs or T cells enriched from blood (not recorded which). This TCR was sampled from a woman between 18 and 29 years old who had recovered from COVID-19. The chain links TRBV27 to TRBJ1-1, with 7 bases identical to TRBD1. CDR3 sequence: CASSTSRDRNTEAFF. CDR3 nucleotide sequence: TGTGCCAGCAGTACTTCCCGGGACAGGAACACTGAAGCTTTCTTT.